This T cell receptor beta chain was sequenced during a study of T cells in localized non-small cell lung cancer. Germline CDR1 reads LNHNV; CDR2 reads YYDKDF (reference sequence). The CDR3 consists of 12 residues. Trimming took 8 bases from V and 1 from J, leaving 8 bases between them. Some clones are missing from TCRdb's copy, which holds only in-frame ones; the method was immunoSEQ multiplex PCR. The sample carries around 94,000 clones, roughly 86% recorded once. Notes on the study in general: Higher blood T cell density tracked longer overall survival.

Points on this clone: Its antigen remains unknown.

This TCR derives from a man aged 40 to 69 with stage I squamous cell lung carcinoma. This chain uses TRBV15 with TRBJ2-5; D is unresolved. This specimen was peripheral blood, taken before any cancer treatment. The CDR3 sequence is CATEGSQETQYF. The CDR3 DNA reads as TGTGCCACCGAAGGCAGCCAAGAGACCCAGTACTTC.